Each of the 11 T cell receptor beta chains below was sequenced from the same sample in a study of response to subunit inactivated influenza vaccine. From the RT-PCR reads, TCRdb called clonotypes with MiXCR, one entry per CDR3 protein. The sample holds about 800,000 distinct CDR3 sequences; 21% are singletons and the top ten take approximately 10%. The sequencing used PBMCs from blood, collected approximately 5 days after vaccination. The receptor set was obtained from a man aged 50 to 60 who received an inactivated influenza vaccine.

The chain recombines TRBV12-3 or TRBV12-4 with TRBJ2-1; D gene ambiguous. This CDR3 is 16 amino acids long. Trimming stripped 3 bases from V and 0 bases from J, with 12 bases between. CDR3 nucleotide sequence: TGTGCCAGCAGTTTTCTCCGTGCTAGCTCCTACAATGAGCAGTTCTTC. Translated: CASSFLRASSYNEQFF.

The V gene is TRBV30, the J gene TRBJ1-1, with D unresolved. Per germline, CDR1 GTSNPN and CDR2 SVGIG (reference sequence). V was pared by 2 bases and J by 2 bases, with 9 bases between. There are 13 residues in the CDR3. In DNA form, the CDR3 reads TGTGCCTGGAGTAATTTGGGTAACACTGAAGCTTTCTTT. It specifies CAWSNLGNTEAFF. The full variable domain, completed using reference TRBV30 and TRBJ1-1, is SQTIHQWPATLVQPVGSPLSLECTVEGTSNPNLYWYRQAAGRGLQLLFYSVGIGQISSEVPQNLSASRPQDRQFILSSKKLLLSDSGFYLCAWSNLGNTEAFFGQGTRLTVV.

This clonotype has just a few counts. The rearrangement links TRBV12-3 or TRBV12-4 to TRBJ2-6; 8 positions match TRBD1. The CDR3 contains 16 residues. The V and J ends lost 5 bases and 0 bases, in that order; junction bases with no gene match: 3. In DNA form, the CDR3 reads TGTGCCAGCAGTCCCAGGGGGCCCTCTGGGGCCAACGTCCTGACTTTC. It is translated as CASSPRGPSGANVLTF.

V usage is TRBV6-2 or TRBV6-3 and J usage is TRBJ2-1; 7 bases match TRBD2. The CDR3 is 15 residues long. With V trimmed by 8 bases and J by 2 bases, 9 bases remained unmatched. The germline V gene has CDR1 MNHEY and CDR2 SVGEGT. In DNA form, the CDR3 reads TGTGCCAGCGGTACCGGGACTACTCCCTACAATGAGCAGTTCTTC. It translates to CASGTGTTPYNEQFF.

The chain has TRBV28 and TRBJ2-7; 14 positions agree with TRBD2. V lost 6 bases to trimming and J lost 5 bases; unmatched junction nucleotides: 9. This CDR3 contains 16 residues. The germline V gene has CDR1 MDHEN and CDR2 SYDVKM. The CDR3 loop is CASSQGLAGGPNEQYF. DNA of the CDR3: TGTGCCAGCAGCCAAGGACTAGCGGGAGGACCCAACGAGCAGTACTTC. Full variable domain (remainder filled in from reference TRBV28 and TRBJ2-7): DVKVTQSSRYLVKRTGEKVFLECVQDMDHENMFWYRQDPGLGLRLIYFSYDVKMKEKGDIPEGYSVSREKKERFSLILESASTNQTSMYLCASSQGLAGGPNEQYFGPGTRLTVT.

This clonotype appeared many times. The V gene is TRBV12-3 or TRBV12-4, the J gene TRBJ2-7; D possibly corresponds to TRBD2 (6 bases). There are 14 residues in the CDR3. Trimming cost V 6 bases and J 6 bases, with 18 bases left between them. CDR3 DNA: TGTGCCAGCAGCGGGGGACTGACTTGGGGCGAGCAGTACTTC. It specifies CASSGGLTWGEQYF.

The rearrangement joins TRBV12-3 or TRBV12-4 to TRBJ1-3, with no clear D. The CDR3 totals 15 residues. Trimming removed 7 bases at V and 0 bases at J, with 13 bases between. CDR3 in amino acids: CASTLSGSSGNTIYF. The CDR3 nucleotides are TGTGCCAGCACCCTTTCAGGAAGCTCTGGAAACACCATATATTTT.

This clonotype was recorded a few times. The gene calls are TRBV7-2 and TRBJ2-7, with 10 nucleotides matching TRBD2. The CDR3 consists of 16 residues. V gave up 6 bases and J gave up 4 bases; unmatched junction bases: 12. The germline CDR1 and CDR2 sequences are SGHTA and FQGNSA. CDR3 loop: CASRRGLAGERYEQYF. Written as DNA, the CDR3 is TGTGCCAGCAGAAGGGGGCTAGCGGGAGAGAGGTACGAGCAGTACTTC.

The genes are TRBV2 and TRBJ2-1, with TRBD1 matching 11 bases. The CDR3 runs 16 residues. The germline gives CDR1 SNHLY, CDR2 FYNNEI. V trimming: 5 bases; J trimming: 7 bases; junction bases outside the gene matches: 10. DNA of the CDR3: TGTGCCAGCAGTCAGAGCACGGGACAGGGGGTAAATGAGCAGTTCTTC. Protein: CASSQSTGQGVNEQFF.

This clonotype came up a few times. The rearrangement uses TRBV7-8 and TRBJ2-5; D call uncertain. The germline CDR1 and CDR2 sequences are SGHVS and FQNEAQ. V was shortened by 5 bases and J by 7 bases, with 11 bases between the two germline ends. The CDR3 covers 12 residues. The CDR3 protein is CASSLRAGTQYF. CDR3 nucleotide sequence: TGTGCCAGCAGCCTCCGGGCAGGGACCCAGTACTTC.

The chain carries TRBV7-9 and TRBJ2-2, with 9 bases aligning to TRBD2. The CDR3 contains 16 residues. Germline CDR1 reads SEHNR; CDR2 reads FQNEAQ (reference sequence). Trimming at V came to 1 base and at J to 5 bases, leaving 5 bases not matched to a gene. The CDR3 DNA sequence: TGTGCCAGCAGCTTAGAGGGACTAGCTGGAACCGGGGAGCTGTTTTTT. Translation gives CASSLEGLAGTGELFF. The variable domain in full, with the rest retrieved from reference TRBV7-9 and TRBJ2-2, is DTGVSQNPRHKITKRGQNVTFRCDPISEHNRLYWYRQTLGQGPEFLTYFQNEAQLEKSRLLSDRFSAERPKGSFSTLEIQRTEQGDSAMYLCASSLEGLAGTGELFFGEGSRLTVL.